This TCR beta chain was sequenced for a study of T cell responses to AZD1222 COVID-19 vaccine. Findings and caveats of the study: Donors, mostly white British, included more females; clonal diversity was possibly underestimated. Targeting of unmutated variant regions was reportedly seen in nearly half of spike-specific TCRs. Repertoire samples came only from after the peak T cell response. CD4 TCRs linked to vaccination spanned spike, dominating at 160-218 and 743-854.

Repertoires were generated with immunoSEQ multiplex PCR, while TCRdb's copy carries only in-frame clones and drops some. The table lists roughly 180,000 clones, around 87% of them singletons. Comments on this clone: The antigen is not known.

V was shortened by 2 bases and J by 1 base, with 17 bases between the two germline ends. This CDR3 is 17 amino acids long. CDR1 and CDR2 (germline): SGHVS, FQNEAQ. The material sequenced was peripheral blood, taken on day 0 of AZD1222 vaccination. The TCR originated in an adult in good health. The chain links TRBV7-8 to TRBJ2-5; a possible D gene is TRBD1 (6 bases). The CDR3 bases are TGTGCCAGCAGCTTATGGGAAACTACAGGGACCCAAGAGACCCAGTACTTC. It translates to CASSLWETTGTQETQYF.